This record looks at one T cell receptor beta chain sequence and its context. Its specificity is not known. This sample was taken from a study of T cell responses to AZD1222 COVID-19 vaccine. General study results and limits: The donor cohort was predominantly white British with a female majority, and clonal diversity may have been underestimated. The number of AZD1222 recipients seropositive at baseline was only five or six.

Method: immunoSEQ multiplex PCR; TCRdb's copy keeps in-frame clones and lacks some. The sample has some 60,000 clones, around nine tenths seen once. This CDR3 has 15 amino acids. V was clipped by 4 bases and J by 2 bases, with 14 bases between them. Germline CDR1 LGHDT, CDR2 YNNKEL (reference sequence). Here the sequenced sample was peripheral blood, taken 28 days after the second AZD1222 dose. The chain couples TRBV3-1 (or the pseudogene TRBV3-2) to TRBJ1-2; a possible D gene is TRBD1 (6 bases). This clonotype originated in an adult who received the AZD1222 COVID-19 vaccine. CDR3: CASSPANRENYGYTF. CDR3 in DNA: TGTGCCAGCAGCCCCGCGAACAGGGAAAACTATGGCTACACCTTC.